The present TCR beta chain was sequenced within a study of blood T cell repertoires in COVID-19. Study summary: COVID-19 samples, acute and convalescent, were from the United States, Italy and Spain. PBMCs, B-cell-depleted T cells, or T cells were the source of the cDNA or gDNA that made up the material.

V lost 5 bases, J lost 5 bases, and 22 bases lay in between. The CDR3 is 16 residues long. CDR1 SEHNR and CDR2 FQNEAQ come from the germline V gene (reference sequence). In the original processing: Estimates of nucleated cell counts were drawn from the amplification of reference gene primers. TCRdb's copy holds only in-frame clones and misses some; the assay was immunoSEQ multiplex PCR. For V, J and clone size, that table is used; D and trimming come from the DNA. Among over 150,000 clones listed, roughly 84% were seen once. The TCR comes from a middle-aged man with active or convalescent COVID-19. The rearrangement links TRBV7-9 to TRBJ2-7, with D possibly TRBD1 on 6 matching bases. Sequencing input: peripheral blood. The CDR3 sequence: CASSAQGRGPIDEQYF. Written as DNA, the CDR3 is TGTGCCAGCAGCGCTCAGGGCAGGGGTCCTATCGACGAGCAGTACTTC.